This T cell receptor beta chain was captured by sequencing in a study of cytomegalovirus exposure and HLA in healthy donors. The PCR was carried out with 60 Vbeta primers and 13 Jbeta primers. Produced via immunoSEQ multiplex PCR; TCRdb's table is partial and in-frame only. The sample records a few hundred thousand clones, about 86% being singletons. Broader study findings: An analysis that came later showed most CMV-associated TCR beta chains appearing HLA-restricted. The classifier reportedly diagnosed cytomegalovirus status with high specificity and sensitivity. Sequencing likely caused a cluster of highly shared sequence variants.

Germline CDR1 reads LNHNV; CDR2 reads YYDKDF (reference sequence). The CDR3 is 12 residues long. As concerns this clone: The target antigen is unknown.

Sample: PBMCs. This TCR was sampled from a woman between 55 and 75 years old in good health and CMV-seropositive. This chain joins TRBV15 and TRBJ2-5; a weak D match, TRBD1 (5 bases). CDR3 coding DNA: TGTGCGGAAATCCTGGGGCGAGAGACCCAGTACTTC. Translating it yields CAEILGRETQYF.